These T cell receptor beta chains were read from a single sample in a study of blood T cells in healthy people across ages. MiXCR was run by TCRdb on the 5' RACE reads, yielding one entry per CDR3 protein. The sample has around 900,000 distinct CDR3 sequences; roughly 51% are singletons. Sequencing used blood. The receptors were sampled from a woman in her sixties in good health. CDR3s include the opening cysteine and the closing phenylalanine or tryptophan. Clone size appears in some rows only: once, few, many, or a class for an expanded clone.

J: TRBJ1-6; size: .; V: TRBV7-2; CDR3: CASSLTDPYNSPLHF
J: TRBJ2-4; size: .; V: TRBV27; CDR3: CASRPGTSLYGQYF
J: TRBJ2-3; size: .; V: TRBV5-1; CDR3: CASTQRDRSTDTQYF
J: TRBJ2-7; size: .; V: TRBV27; CDR3: CASSKWGLAGERPYEQYF
J: TRBJ2-3; size: few; V: TRBV11-2; CDR3: CASSFYGDTQYF
J: TRBJ2-1; size: .; V: TRBV10-3; CDR3: CAISELSLAGTGEQFF
J: TRBJ1-5; size: .; V: TRBV20-1; CDR3: CSARESLGSQPQHF
J: TRBJ2-2; size: .; V: TRBV15; CDR3: CATSTDLATGELFF
J: TRBJ2-1; size: .; V: TRBV5-4; CDR3: CASSFTWGEQFF
J: TRBJ2-5; size: .; V: TRBV7-9; CDR3: CASSLEGRGQEYF
J: TRBJ1-1; size: .; V: TRBV27; CDR3: CASRPGHLTEAFF
J: TRBJ1-2; size: .; V: TRBV7-9; CDR3: CASSFEQSYGYTF
J: TRBJ2-3; size: .; V: TRBV6-5; CDR3: CASTQGEGGTDTQYF
J: TRBJ1-6; size: .; V: TRBV7-2; CDR3: CASSRDPWTGTFSPLHF
J: TRBJ2-7; size: few; V: TRBV7-2; CDR3: CASSLTSTTYEQYF
J: TRBJ2-7; size: few; V: TRBV7-9; CDR3: CASSSGLAGAPYEQYF
J: TRBJ2-3; size: few; V: TRBV6-5; CDR3: CASSYGSGPDTDTQYF
J: TRBJ2-7; size: .; V: TRBV6-5; CDR3: CASSYSPSGARVWEQYF
J: TRBJ2-3; size: once; V: TRBV4-1; CDR3: CASSQDYGATDTQYF
J: .; size: once; V: TRBV6-5; CDR3: CASSRTSGTKQFF
J: TRBJ2-1; size: .; V: TRBV6-1; CDR3: CASGLGLAGGEQFF
J: TRBJ2-3; size: few; V: TRBV27; CDR3: CASSWKAADTQYF
J: .; size: .; V: TRBV2; CDR3: CASITLNYEQYF
J: TRBJ2-5; size: .; V: TRBV20-1; CDR3: CSAERLARVYQETQYF
J: TRBJ2-3; size: .; V: TRBV7-2; CDR3: CASSQKSSADTQYF
J: .; size: .; V: TRBV6-2/TRBV6-3; CDR3: CASSKPGTGLSYEQYF
J: TRBJ1-2; size: .; V: TRBV10-2; CDR3: CASSDHRQEDNYGYTF
J: TRBJ2-7; size: .; V: TRBV20-1; CDR3: CSASSGWGRGMGEQYF
J: TRBJ2-7; size: .; V: TRBV30; CDR3: CAGSLPDYEQYF
J: TRBJ2-7; size: .; V: TRBV5-1; CDR3: CASSQQGHEQYF
J: TRBJ2-5; size: .; V: TRBV5-5; CDR3: CASSFAATGGKETQYF
J: TRBJ2-1; size: .; V: TRBV14; CDR3: CASSIYLCSVAGTSSYNEQFF
J: TRBJ1-1; size: .; V: TRBV15; CDR3: CATSRDLLNTEAFF
J: TRBJ2-4; size: .; V: TRBV3-1; CDR3: CASSYDRGGKNIQYF
J: .; size: .; V: TRBV15; CDR3: CATSTSGRWYEQYF
J: TRBJ2-7; size: few; V: TRBV7-2; CDR3: CASSLGFRTTSYEQYF
J: TRBJ2-1; size: .; V: TRBV7-6; CDR3: CASSQGADSLGEQFF
J: TRBJ2-6; size: .; V: TRBV30; CDR3: CAYPRGFGANVLTF
J: TRBJ2-1; size: few; V: TRBV7-2; CDR3: CASSSDSGSYNEQFF
J: TRBJ2-1; size: .; V: TRBV12-3/TRBV12-4; CDR3: CASSWGPGSSYNEQFF
J: .; size: .; V: TRBV5-1; CDR3: CASTSIAGSNEQYF
J: TRBJ2-1; size: .; V: TRBV5-5; CDR3: CASSLAAGPSSYNEQFF
J: TRBJ1-5; size: .; V: TRBV27; CDR3: CASSLGVYQPQHF
J: TRBJ2-7; size: once; V: TRBV20-1; CDR3: CSARVGFGQDSYEQYF
J: TRBJ1-1; size: few; V: TRBV3-1; CDR3: CASSQVRDTEAFF
J: TRBJ2-7; size: .; V: TRBV27; CDR3: CASVKWTSGSYEQYF
J: TRBJ2-7; size: .; V: TRBV30; CDR3: CAWSRDSRGPYEQYF
J: TRBJ2-1; size: few; V: TRBV4-1; CDR3: CASSQEEVEQFF
J: TRBJ1-5; size: .; V: TRBV28; CDR3: CATNPSLGDQPQHF
J: TRBJ2-3; size: few; V: TRBV12-3/TRBV12-4; CDR3: CASSTGLVGIVNTQYF
J: TRBJ1-2; size: .; V: TRBV4-1; CDR3: CASSQDGQLYGYTF
J: TRBJ1-5; size: .; V: TRBV28; CDR3: CASRSEAGYQPQHF
J: TRBJ2-3; size: .; V: TRBV7-9; CDR3: CASGDRHSTDTQYF
J: TRBJ2-3; size: few; V: TRBV2; CDR3: CASSRGALAGSDTQYF
J: TRBJ2-3; size: .; V: TRBV20-1; CDR3: CSARAPGLSPDTQYF
J: .; size: .; V: TRBV29-1; CDR3: CSVIYTGSSSYEQYF
J: TRBJ1-2; size: .; V: TRBV7-2; CDR3: CASSFSTGDYGYTF
J: .; size: .; V: TRBV5-1; CDR3: CASSFGTFYEQYF
J: TRBJ1-2; size: .; V: TRBV15; CDR3: CATSRVETRSYGYTF
J: TRBJ2-4; size: few; V: TRBV4-3; CDR3: CASSQSSLGDIQYF